Sequencing of this T cell receptor (beta chain) was carried out in a study of cytomegalovirus exposure and HLA in healthy donors. Overall study results and limits: It is likely that the observed cluster of highly shared sequence variants was a sequencing artifact.

A multiplex PCR was run with 60 Vbeta primers and 13 Jbeta primers. Data came from immunoSEQ multiplex PCR; TCRdb stores just in-frame clones and leaves some out. The table records more than 100,000 clones, more than 60% of them present only once. Notes on this clone: The target antigen is unknown.

After removal of 7 bases from V and 0 bases from J, the junction contained 10 bases not matched to a gene. The CDR3 contains 17 residues. Germline lookup yields CDR1 LNHDA and CDR2 SQIVND (reference sequence). V gene TRBV19 combines with J gene TRBJ1-5; 9 nucleotides line up with TRBD1. The material sequenced was PBMCs. The sequence was collected from a woman aged 40 to 50 in good health and CMV-seropositive. This chain's CDR3 is CASKGQGAENSNQPQHF. In DNA, the CDR3 is TGTGCCAGTAAGGGACAGGGTGCGGAGAATAGCAATCAGCCCCAGCATTTT.